Listed here is a single TCR beta chain. The data were produced by immunoSEQ multiplex PCR, yet TCRdb's version contains in-frame clones alone and is incomplete. This repertoire shows hundreds of thousands of clones, about 80% found once; its top ten account for roughly 13%. This sample stems from a study of control samples from healthy donors and cancer patients. The germline V and J ends were trimmed by 6 bases and 5 bases, with 10 bases remaining between them. The germline gives CDR1 ENHRY, CDR2 SYGVKD. This CDR3 comprises 12 residues. The TCR was taken from a woman aged 55-70 years with lung cancer. The source material was PBMCs. The rearrangement joins TRBV10-3 to TRBJ2-5, with D uncertain. DNA for the CDR3: TGTGCCATCAGAGACGGTAGGGAGACCCAGTACTTC. This codes for CAIRDGRETQYF.